The T cell receptor beta chain described here comes from a study of cytomegalovirus exposure and HLA in healthy donors. Use of 60 Vbeta and 13 Jbeta primers characterized the PCR. Produced via immunoSEQ multiplex PCR; TCRdb's table is partial and in-frame only. The table includes under 200,000 clones, roughly 85% detected once. This CDR3 has 12 residues. Germline assignment: CDR1 MDHEN and CDR2 SYDVKM. V shed 5 bases and J shed 8 bases, with 12 bases lying between them. Study conclusions and caveats: Available immune exposure information was restricted to CMV serostatus only. The authors later found HLA-associated TCR beta chains more clonally expanded than equally common others.

Note on this clone: The antigen is undetermined.

Sequenced sample: PBMCs. The V call is TRBV28, the J call TRBJ1-2, with D possibly being TRBD1 (6 bases). This sequence originates from a woman in her 40s in good health and CMV-seronegative. CDR3 residues: CASSDRSRGYTF. The CDR3 DNA follows: TGTGCCAGCAGTGACAGGAGCCGGGGCTACACCTTC.